The clone carrying this TCR beta chain has only a few counts. Antigen: not known. What was amplified from RNA transcripts were TCR beta CDR3 regions. The TCR CDR3 first-round RT-PCR relied on the HTBI primer set. MiXCR, applied by TCRdb to the multiplex PCR reads, yields one record per CDR3 protein. The sample lists about 590,000 distinct CDR3 sequences, 12% to 15% occurring once. The data derive from a study of T cells in Graves' hyperthyroidism and ophthalmopathy. Findings of the study overall: Ophthalmopathy was distinguished from stable hyperthyroidism by 13 V-J signatures.

Germline V gene data show CDR1 as MNHNS and CDR2 as SASEGT. The CDR3 has 19 amino acids. Trimming shortened V by 5 bases and J by 0 bases, and 23 bases separated the two germline ends. This chain joins TRBV6-1 and TRBJ1-5, with D perhaps matching TRBD1 (5 bases). This TCR was sampled from a woman younger than 30 with Graves' ophthalmopathy. Material for sequencing was blood. CDR3 coding DNA: TGTGCCAGCAGTTCCGAAGCAGGCCAAGGGGCTTATAGCAATCAGCCCCAGCATTTT. This gives the protein CASSSEAGQGAYSNQPQHF.